The 2 T cell receptor beta chains presented below share a single source sample, sequenced in a study of CD4+ T cells in melanoma. Clones were sequenced by immunoSEQ multiplex PCR, and TCRdb holds only the in-frame ones, with some missing. The sample lists 40,000 to 50,000 clones; about 91% were seen once. The material sequenced was peripheral blood. The receptors stem from a human donor with melanoma.

CDR3 coding DNA: TGTGCCAGCAGCCGCTATAGCGGGGGAACAGATACGCAGTATTTT. Protein product: CASSRYSGGTDTQYF. V and J are TRBV7-8 and TRBJ2-3; 9 bases are a match to TRBD2. The CDR3 is 15 amino acids. The germline CDR1 and CDR2 sequences are SGHVS and FQNEAQ. Trimming took 5 bases from V and 3 from J; bases not matched to a gene: 6.

This chain connects TRBV19 to TRBJ1-2, with 7 bases identical to TRBD1. V shed 6 bases, J shed 2 bases, and the junction held 3 bases outside the gene matches. The CDR3 covers 13 residues. The germline V gene encodes CDR1 LNHDA and CDR2 SQIVND (reference sequence). Here the CDR3 reads CASRRDRNYGYTF. CDR3 DNA: TGTGCCAGTAGGCGGGACAGAAACTATGGCTACACCTTC.